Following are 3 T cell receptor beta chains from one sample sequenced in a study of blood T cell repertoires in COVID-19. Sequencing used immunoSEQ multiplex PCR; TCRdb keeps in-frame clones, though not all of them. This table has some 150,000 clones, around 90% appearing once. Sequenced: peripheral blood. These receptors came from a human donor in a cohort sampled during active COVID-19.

CDR3 in amino acids: CASSACALGRDYEQYF. The DNA of the CDR3 is TGTGCCAGCAGCGCCTGTGCTCTAGGTCGGGACTACGAGCAGTACTTC. V gene TRBV21-1 combines with J gene TRBJ2-7; the table's TRBD2 call for D was not verified on the DNA. TRBV21-1 is a recognized pseudogene. This CDR3 contains 16 residues.

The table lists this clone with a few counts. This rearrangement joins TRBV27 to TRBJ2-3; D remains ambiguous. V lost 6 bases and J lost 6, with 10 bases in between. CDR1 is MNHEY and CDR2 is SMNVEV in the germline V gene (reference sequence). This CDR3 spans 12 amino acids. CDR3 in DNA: TGTGCCAGCAGGGTGTCTAGGGATACGCAGTATTTT. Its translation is CASRVSRDTQYF.

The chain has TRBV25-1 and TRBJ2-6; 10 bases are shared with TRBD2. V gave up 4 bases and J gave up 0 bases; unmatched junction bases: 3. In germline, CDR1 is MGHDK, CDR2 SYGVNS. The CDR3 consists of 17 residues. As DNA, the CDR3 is TGTGCCAGCAGTGTAACTAGCGGGGTCTCTGGGGCCAACGTCCTGACTTTC. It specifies CASSVTSGVSGANVLTF.